The 7 T cell receptor beta chains below were found in one sample sequenced in a study of shared clonotypes between healthy human individuals. Profiled with immunoSEQ multiplex PCR; TCRdb holds only in-frame clones, not every one. The repertoire includes just over 2,000,000 clones, roughly 94% of them detected once, and 0.1% to 0.15% sits in the top ten. Sequenced sample: naive CD4+ T cells sorted from blood. Subset indicated: CD45RA+ positively selected. The receptors come from a man aged 18 to 30 in good health.

The chain couples TRBV7-6 to TRBJ1-2; the D is unclear. This CDR3 spans 12 amino acids. CDR1 is SGHVS and CDR2 is FNYEAQ in the germline V gene. Trimming cost V 5 bases and J 8 bases, with 12 bases left between them. The CDR3 DNA reads as TGTGCCAGCAGCCCCATCGAGCCCGGCTACACCTTC. Translation gives CASSPIEPGYTF.

A note on this clone: Sequence at one end of the junction differs from germline and may be a read error. CDR3 sequence reads: CASSFRDRGSEQHF. The CDR3 nucleotides are TGTGCCAGCAGCTTCAGGGACAGGGGTTCCGAGCAGCACTTC. The chain joins TRBV7-9 to TRBJ2-7; 10 bases match TRBD1. There are 14 residues in the CDR3. Germline loops: CDR1 SEHNR, CDR2 FQNEAQ (reference sequence).

CDR3 nucleotide sequence: TGTGCCAGTGGGGAGGGACGGCACAACACCGGGGAGCTGTTTTTT. Residues: CASGEGRHNTGELFF. This chain links TRBV6-6 with TRBJ2-2; 7 bases are shared with TRBD2. V lost 9 bases, J lost 2 bases, and 9 bases stayed unmatched. CDR1 is MNHNY, CDR2 SVGAGI, per germline (reference sequence). The CDR3 is made up of 15 amino acids.

The table lists this clone with a count of one. The genes are TRBV10-2 and TRBJ1-6; no clear D gene. Germline loops: CDR1 WSHSY, CDR2 SAAADI. The CDR3 loop spans 15 amino acids. V lost 3 bases to trimming and J lost 5 bases, with 11 bases between them. This chain's CDR3 is CASSDHRTDNSPLHF. In nucleotides, the CDR3 is TGCGCCAGCAGTGACCATCGGACGGATAATTCACCCCTCCACTTT.

To note about this clone: Other DNA sequences from this sample encode an identical CDR3 as well. This chain links TRBV28 with TRBJ1-1, with D perhaps TRBD1 (5 bases). This CDR3 has 14 amino acids. Trimming stripped 4 bases from V and 1 base from J, with 10 bases between. Germline V lookup: CDR1 MDHEN, CDR2 SYDVKM. The CDR3 here is CASSSGTGNTEAFF. CDR3 sequence (DNA): TGTGCCAGCAGTTCCGGTACAGGGAACACTGAAGCTTTCTTT.

The chain combines TRBV6-5 with TRBJ2-7; D is possibly TRBD2 (5 bases). Germline V gene sequence: CDR1 MNHEY, CDR2 SVGAGI. This CDR3 has 13 amino acids. Trimming took 6 bases from V and 3 from J, leaving 12 bases between them. CDR3 sequence (DNA): TGTGCCAGCAGCCCGGGAAAATTCTACGAGCAGTACTTC. Translation gives CASSPGKFYEQYF.

The CDR3 nucleotides read TGTGCCAGTTCGGGGGGGACTAGGTACGAGCAGTACTTC. This gives the protein CASSGGTRYEQYF. This chain connects TRBV6-6 to TRBJ2-7; 8 bases align to TRBD2. With 9 bases clipped from V and 4 bases from J, the junction kept 8 bases outside the gene matches. CDR1 MNHNY and CDR2 SVGAGI come from the germline V gene (reference sequence). This CDR3 comprises 13 residues.